This is a list of T cell receptor beta chains from one sample in a study of beta chain features in type 1 diabetes. Sequencing was performed with immunoSEQ multiplex PCR; in TCRdb, only in-frame clones are kept and a portion is missing. Among around 110,000 clones listed, around 17% were seen once. The sequenced sample was central memory CD4+ T cells from blood. These receptors were obtained from a man aged 30-40 years with type 1 diabetes. Each CDR3 is given with its conserved first and last residue. The D gene is left open where the match is weak. The size entry is marked missing in some rows and otherwise reads once, few, many or a size class.

j_call v_call d_call clone_size cdr3_aa cdr3_nt
TRBJ2-7 TRBV14 NA NA CASSRSGGYEQYF TGTGCCAGCAGCCGAAGTGGGGGCTACGAGCAGTACTTC
TRBJ2-5 TRBV29-1 NA NA CSVESLGWSPAGETQYF TGCAGCGTTGAATCCCTGGGTTGGTCACCCGCGGGAGAGACCCAGTACTTC
TRBJ1-2 TRBV6-5 TRBD1 few CASTTDRGSYGYTF TGTGCCAGCACCACCGACAGGGGAAGCTATGGCTACACCTTC
TRBJ2-1 TRBV29-1 NA few CSVRASGNGEQFF TGCAGCGTTCGAGCGTCGGGCAACGGAGAGCAGTTCTTC
TRBJ2-1 TRBV7-3 NA few CASSLVGRHNEQFF TGTGCCAGCAGCTTGGTCGGGAGACACAATGAGCAGTTCTTC
TRBJ2-6 TRBV29-1 NA NA CSVPGDSGANVLTF TGCAGCGTACCGGGGGACTCTGGGGCCAACGTCCTGACTTTC
TRBJ1-2 TRBV4-3 NA NA CASSQDEGEGYGYTF TGCGCCAGCAGCCAAGATGAAGGGGAAGGCTATGGCTACACCTTC
TRBJ2-1 TRBV7-2 TRBD2 few CASSSGTSRNEQFF TGTGCCAGCAGCTCAGGGACTAGCCGCAATGAGCAGTTCTTC
TRBJ2-1 TRBV28 TRBD1 many CASSSRTTGGAYNEQFF TGTGCCAGCAGTTCACGAACCACAGGGGGCGCATACAATGAGCAGTTCTTC
TRBJ2-6 TRBV29-1 TRBD1 few CSVETRQGTFSGANVLTF TGCAGCGTTGAGACTAGACAGGGGACCTTCTCTGGGGCCAACGTCCTGACTTTC
TRBJ2-7 TRBV6-1 TRBD1 NA CASSIQGQGTYEQYF TGTGCCAGCAGTATCCAGGGACAGGGAACCTACGAGCAGTACTTC
TRBJ2-3 TRBV19 TRBD2 few CASSSGLAGAPDTQYF TGTGCCAGTAGTTCAGGACTAGCGGGGGCCCCAGATACGCAGTATTTT
TRBJ2-7 TRBV13 NA many CASSAQGRLSYEQYF TGTGCCAGCAGCGCCCAAGGCAGGCTTTCCTACGAGCAGTACTTC
TRBJ2-3 TRBV5-4 TRBD1 few CASSQGDRGSDTQYF TGCGCCAGCAGCCAAGGCGACAGGGGATCAGATACGCAGTATTTT
TRBJ2-1 TRBV7-9 NA NA CASSFSFNGEQFF TGTGCCAGCAGCTTCTCATTTAACGGTGAGCAGTTCTTC
TRBJ2-5 TRBV29-1 NA NA CSVVLVALQETQYF TGCAGCGTTGTTTTAGTGGCTCTCCAAGAGACCCAGTACTTC
TRBJ2-7 TRBV7-2 NA NA CASSLGSGLSEQYF TGTGCCAGCAGCTTAGGATCGGGACTTTCGGAGCAGTACTTC
TRBJ1-2 TRBV29-1 TRBD1 NA CSAGQGKIDYTF TGCAGCGCAGGACAGGGGAAGATTGACTACACCTTC
TRBJ2-3 TRBV6-1 TRBD1 few CASSAGTGTSTDTQYF TGTGCCAGCAGTGCCGGGACAGGGACCAGCACAGATACGCAGTATTTT
TRBJ2-7 TRBV18 TRBD1 few CASSPQQGGSYEQYF TGTGCCAGCTCACCTCAACAGGGGGGCTCCTACGAGCAGTACTTC
TRBJ1-2 TRBV13 NA few CASSLSPYGYTF TGTGCCAGCAGCTTAAGTCCTTATGGCTACACCTTC
TRBJ2-7 TRBV7-2 NA many CASSLYYEQYF TGTGCCAGCAGCTTATACTACGAGCAGTACTTC
TRBJ2-3 TRBV9 NA NA CASSGNEDTQYF TGTGCCAGCTCTGGGAATGAGGATACGCAGTATTTT
TRBJ1-2 TRBV28 NA few CASRAVGDYTF TGTGCCAGCAGGGCGGTGGGGGACTACACCTTC
TRBJ2-1 TRBV6-6 TRBD1 few CASSPGTAAYNEQFF TGTGCCAGCAGCCCCGGGACAGCAGCCTACAATGAGCAGTTCTTC
TRBJ2-1 TRBV19 TRBD2 few CASSPRTRDEQFF TGTGCCAGTAGTCCTCGGACTAGAGATGAGCAGTTCTTC
TRBJ2-7 TRBV27 TRBD1 few CASWDRVNYEQYF TGTGCCAGTTGGGACAGGGTTAACTACGAGCAGTACTTC
TRBJ2-1 TRBV11-2 TRBD2 NA CASSFLAGNEQFF TGTGCCAGCAGCTTCCTAGCGGGAAATGAGCAGTTCTTC
TRBJ1-5 TRBV2 TRBD1 few CASSYTGGGQPQHF TGTGCCAGCAGCTATACAGGGGGGGGCCAGCCCCAGCATTTT
TRBJ2-7 TRBV28 NA few CASSYQGSYEQYF TGTGCCAGCAGCTACCAGGGGTCCTACGAGCAGTACTTC
TRBJ2-3 TRBV9 NA few CASSVAFGAGTDTQYF TGTGCCAGCAGCGTGGCGTTTGGGGCAGGGACAGATACGCAGTATTTT
TRBJ2-3 TRBV7-7 TRBD1 NA CASSPHPGTGAPTDTQYF TGTGCTAGCAGCCCCCATCCCGGGACAGGGGCACCTACAGATACGCAGTATTTT
TRBJ2-7 TRBV18 TRBD1 NA CASSPGQGNSYEQYF TGTGCCAGCTCACCGGGACAGGGAAACTCCTACGAGCAGTACTTC
TRBJ1-4 TRBV4-3 TRBD1 NA CASSQQGDRDVTEKLFF TGCGCCAGCAGTCAACAAGGTGACAGGGACGTAACGGAAAAACTGTTTTTT
TRBJ2-5 TRBV29-1 TRBD1 few CSVDRGTGVEETQYF TGCAGCGTTGACCGAGGGACAGGGGTGGAAGAGACCCAGTACTTC
TRBJ1-1 TRBV2 TRBD1 NA CASSVPVQGVRYTEAFF TGTGCCAGCAGTGTTCCCGTCCAGGGGGTCAGGTACACTGAAGCTTTCTTT
TRBJ2-7 TRBV27 TRBD1 few CASSSLRGRPLYEQYF TGTGCCAGCAGTTCTCTCAGGGGGCGACCGCTCTACGAGCAGTACTTC
TRBJ1-1 TRBV10-3 NA NA CAIFSGEGTEAFF TGTGCCATCTTTTCGGGCGAAGGGACCGAAGCTTTCTTT
TRBJ2-5 TRBV25-1 TRBD1 NA CASTGQVETQYF TGTGCCAGCACGGGACAGGTAGAGACCCAGTACTTC
TRBJ2-7 TRBV29-1 NA NA CSVAPQSGIEQYF TGCAGCGTTGCCCCCCAATCAGGGATAGAGCAGTACTTC
TRBJ1-2 TRBV4-1 NA NA CASSQVGSYTF TGCGCCAGCAGCCAAGTTGGGAGCTACACCTTC
TRBJ2-3 TRBV12-5 NA NA CASGLDSGAQYF TGTGCTAGTGGTTTGGACTCGGGTGCGCAGTATTTT
TRBJ2-2 TRBV9 TRBD1 few CASNRGPPTGELFF TGTGCCAGCAATAGGGGGCCTCCCACCGGGGAGCTGTTTTTT
TRBJ2-1 TRBV11-3 NA once CASSLRNHPHYNEQFF TGTGCCAGCAGCTTAAGAAACCACCCCCACTACAATGAGCAGTTCTTC